The TCR beta chain under discussion was sequenced for a study of T-cell reconstitution after alpha-beta-depleted transplantation in children. The germline gives CDR1 GTSNPN, CDR2 SVGIG (reference sequence). CDR3 length equals 12 residues. The V and J ends lost 4 bases and 2 bases respectively, with 9 bases between them. This clonotype was seen more than once but under ten times. The library targeted TCRbeta and was prepared with unique molecular identifiers. TCRdb redid the calling of the PCR reads with MiXCR, one entry per CDR3 protein. Of approximately 500,000 distinct CDR3 sequences in the sample, 10% were seen once.

The chain joins TRBV30 to TRBJ2-7; no definite D call. Sequences were derived from PBMCs, sampled before TCRalphabeta/CD19-depleted stem cell transplant. The TCR comes from a child aged 2-15 years with inherited bone marrow failure, due to receive a stem cell transplant. CDR3 sequence reads: CAWIADTYEQYF. DNA for the CDR3: TGTGCCTGGATCGCTGATACCTACGAGCAGTACTTC.